These T cell receptor beta chains were read from a single sample in a study of shared clonotypes between healthy human individuals. Only in-frame clones appear in the TCRdb table, and some are missing; sequencing was by immunoSEQ multiplex PCR. The table includes roughly 680,000 clones, approximately 72% detected once. What was sequenced was memory CD4+ T cells sorted from blood. The receptors were sampled from a woman aged 25 to 39 in good health. CDR3s include the opening cysteine and the closing phenylalanine or tryptophan. Each record gives: clone size, J gene, V gene, CDR3 protein. Clone size appears in some rows only: once, few, many, or a class for an expanded clone.

NA	TRBJ2-7	TRBV4-2	CASSPRLGHSYEQYF
once	TRBJ2-6	TRBV19	CASTSGGIGNLGANVLTF
NA	TRBJ2-1	TRBV28	CASSSRPWTSGSGVNEQFF
NA	TRBJ1-5	TRBV2	CASSEGWEPQHF
NA	TRBJ1-1	TRBV7-9	CASSLGQGNTEAFF
NA	TRBJ2-7	TRBV18	CASSTRRGFDEQYF
NA	TRBJ2-5	TRBV7-8	CASTKVGETQYF
few	TRBJ1-1	TRBV6-4	CASSDSRGGFGTEAFF
NA	TRBJ2-5	TRBV4-1	CASSQDRQQGIPETQYF
NA	TRBJ1-1	TRBV7-8	CASSIGTGTEAFF
NA	TRBJ2-1	TRBV28	CASSTQGLMQFF
NA	TRBJ2-4	TRBV27	CAISRGAIQYF
NA	TRBJ1-2	TRBV5-1	CASSLSGTDYGYTF
once	TRBJ2-6	TRBV19	CASSMARFSGANVLTF
NA	TRBJ2-2	TRBV5-1	CASSLTPTTGELFF
NA	TRBJ2-5	TRBV11-3	CASSLMGGETQYF
NA	TRBJ2-1	TRBV19	CASTDSGLASYNEQFF
NA	TRBJ2-5	TRBV19	CASSGSGLAEETQYF
NA	TRBJ1-2	TRBV5-1	CASRSAGHGYYGYTF
NA	TRBJ1-2	TRBV11-2	CASSFPMTGFGGHGYTF
NA	TRBJ1-5	TRBV15	CATSSRGQPQHF
many	TRBJ2-7	TRBV28	CASSSLGGGTYLGGEQYF
NA	TRBJ2-1	TRBV6-5	CASSYVGQYNEQFF
NA	TRBJ1-4	TRBV10-2	CASRDSDAEKLFF
NA	TRBJ2-3	TRBV21-1	CASSSRGSTDTQYF
NA	TRBJ2-5	TRBV5-1	CASARGGETQYF
many	TRBJ1-1	TRBV19	CASSIEHFNTEAFF
NA	TRBJ1-2	TRBV18	CASSPPAGGFYGYTF
few	TRBJ2-1	TRBV28	CASSTRYEQFF
many	TRBJ2-1	TRBV27	CASRAPQPGREQFF
many	TRBJ2-7	TRBV7-9	CASSETGDEQYF
NA	TRBJ2-7	TRBV6-4	CASSAGTGPYEQYF